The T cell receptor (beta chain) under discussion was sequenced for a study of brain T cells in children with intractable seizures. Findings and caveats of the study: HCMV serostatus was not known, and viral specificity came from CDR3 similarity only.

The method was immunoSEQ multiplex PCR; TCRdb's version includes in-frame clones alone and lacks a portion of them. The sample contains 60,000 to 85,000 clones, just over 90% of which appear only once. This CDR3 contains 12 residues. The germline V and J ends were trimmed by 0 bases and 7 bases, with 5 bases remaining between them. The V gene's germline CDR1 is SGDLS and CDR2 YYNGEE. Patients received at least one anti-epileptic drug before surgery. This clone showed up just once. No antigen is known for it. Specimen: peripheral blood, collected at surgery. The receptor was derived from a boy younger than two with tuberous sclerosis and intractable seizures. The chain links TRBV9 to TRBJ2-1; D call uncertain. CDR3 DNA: TGTGCCAGCAGCGTAGACGGGAATGAGCAGTTCTTC. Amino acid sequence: CASSVDGNEQFF.